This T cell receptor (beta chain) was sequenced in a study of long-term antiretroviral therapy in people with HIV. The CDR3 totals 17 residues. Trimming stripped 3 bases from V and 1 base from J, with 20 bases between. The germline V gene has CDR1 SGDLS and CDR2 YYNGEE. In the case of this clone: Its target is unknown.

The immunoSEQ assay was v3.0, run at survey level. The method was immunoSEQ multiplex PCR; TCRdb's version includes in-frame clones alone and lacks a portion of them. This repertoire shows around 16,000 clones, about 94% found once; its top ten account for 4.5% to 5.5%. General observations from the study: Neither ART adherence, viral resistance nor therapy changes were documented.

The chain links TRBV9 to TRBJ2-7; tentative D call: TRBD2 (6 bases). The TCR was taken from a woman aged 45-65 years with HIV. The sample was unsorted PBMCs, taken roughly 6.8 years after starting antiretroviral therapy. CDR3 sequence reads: CASSARDGTAGSYEQYF. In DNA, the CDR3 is TGTGCCAGCAGCGCTCGCGACGGGACGGCGGGGTCCTACGAGCAGTACTTC.